Each of the 20 T cell receptor beta chains below was sequenced from the same sample in a study of blood T cell repertoires in COVID-19. Using immunoSEQ multiplex PCR, the repertoire was profiled, and TCRdb retains in-frame clones only, with some absent. The table lists about 180,000 clones, 86% of them singletons. The sample consisted of PBMCs or T cells enriched from blood (not recorded which). The receptor source for this set is a woman aged 30 to 39 who had recovered from COVID-19.

The V and J genes are TRBV4-1 and TRBJ1-2, with 9 bases identical to TRBD1. The CDR3 has 16 residues. The germline V gene has CDR1 MGHRA and CDR2 YSYEKL. After removal of 3 bases from V and 1 base from J, the junction contained 6 bases not matched to a gene. The CDR3 loop is CASSHRTGASNYGYTF. In DNA, the CDR3 is TGCGCCAGCAGCCACCGGACAGGGGCCAGTAACTATGGCTACACCTTC.

This clone is a singleton in its sample. The chain uses TRBV28 and TRBJ2-7; TRBD1 matches 9 bases. V shed 6 bases, J shed 4 bases, and the junction held 13 bases outside the gene matches. CDR1 is MDHEN and CDR2 is SYDVKM in the germline V gene. CDR3 length: 16 amino acids. CDR3 nucleotide sequence: TGTGCCAGCAGCTTTAATCTCCGGGACAGGGTGTACGAGCAGTACTTC. As protein: CASSFNLRDRVYEQYF.

The table lists this clone with a count of one. J is TRBJ2-3 and V is TRBV9; D not certain. Germline lookup yields CDR1 SGDLS and CDR2 YYNGEE. Trimming pared 0 bases from V and 3 bases from J, leaving 5 bases between. The CDR3 contains 13 residues. CDR3 region: CASSVAETDTQYF. The CDR3 DNA follows: TGTGCCAGCAGCGTAGCTGAGACAGATACGCAGTATTTT.

The chain employs TRBV7-9 and TRBJ2-1; 12 bases agree with TRBD2. CDR3 length: 15 residues. Germline CDR1 reads SEHNR; CDR2 reads FQNEAQ (reference sequence). The ends lost 6 bases at V and 7 bases at J; junction bases unmatched: 7. The CDR3, as DNA: TGTGCCAGCAGTCAACTAGCGGGAGGAGTAAATGAGCAGTTCTTC. Translated, it gives CASSQLAGGVNEQFF. Drawing the rest from reference TRBV7-9 and TRBJ2-1, the complete variable domain is DTGVSQNPRHKITKRGQNVTFRCDPISEHNRLYWYRQTLGQGPEFLTYFQNEAQLEKSRLLSDRFSAERPKGSFSTLEIQRTEQGDSAMYLCASSQLAGGVNEQFFGPGTRLTVL.

CDR3 protein: CATSRSKQGAEETQYF. CDR3 DNA sequence: TGTGCCACCAGCAGATCGAAACAGGGGGCCGAGGAGACCCAGTACTTC. The rearrangement joins TRBV15 to TRBJ2-5; 9 bases are a match to TRBD1. The trim removed 2 bases at V and 5 bases at J, leaving 9 bases unmatched. CDR3 length: 16 amino acids. Germline V lookup: CDR1 LNHNV, CDR2 YYDKDF (reference sequence).

The CDR3 bases are TGCGCCAGCAGCTTCCGGGGGAATCAGCCCCAGCATTTT. Encoded protein: CASSFRGNQPQHF. The J gene is TRBJ1-5, the V gene TRBV5-1, with a weak D call TRBD1 (5 bases). Germline lookup yields CDR1 SGHRS and CDR2 YFSETQ. CDR3 length equals 13 residues. Trimming took 2 bases from V and 4 from J, leaving 7 bases between them.

The chain employs TRBV7-3 and TRBJ1-1; D unclear. Germline V gives CDR1 SGHTA, CDR2 FQGTGA. The CDR3 is 14 residues long. Trimming removed 0 bases at V and 0 bases at J, with 5 bases between. The CDR3 spells CASSLTALNTEAFF. The CDR3, as DNA: TGTGCCAGCAGCTTAACAGCTCTGAACACTGAAGCTTTCTTT.

The chain joins TRBV15 to TRBJ1-1; possible D gene TRBD1, 5 bases. Trimming removed 2 bases at V and 0 bases at J, with 10 bases between. The CDR3 contains 15 residues. Germline V lookup: CDR1 LNHNV, CDR2 YYDKDF (reference sequence). DNA of the CDR3: TGTGCCACCAGCAGAAGACAGACAATGAACACTGAAGCTTTCTTT. The encoded protein is CATSRRQTMNTEAFF.

The gene calls are TRBV7-9 and TRBJ2-5, with 9 positions matching TRBD1. Germline values: CDR1 SEHNR, CDR2 FQNEAQ (reference sequence). Trimming cost V 6 bases and J 5 bases; bases outside gene matches: 7. The CDR3 spans 14 residues. The CDR3 coding sequence is TGTGCCAGCAGATCCCGGGACAGGGCGGAGACCCAGTACTTC. This codes for CASRSRDRAETQYF.

The chain combines TRBV15 with TRBJ1-1; D may be TRBD1 (6 bases). Germline V CDR1 and CDR2: LNHNV, YYDKDF (reference sequence). The CDR3 covers 15 residues. V gave up 0 bases and J gave up 3 bases, with 11 bases separating them. The CDR3 DNA reads as TGTGCCACCAGCAGAGACAGGGGATGGGACACTGAAGCTTTCTTT. Translating it yields CATSRDRGWDTEAFF.

The chain recombines TRBV2 with TRBJ2-2; 7 bases match TRBD2. This CDR3 region has 14 residues. The ends lost 8 bases at V and 0 bases at J; junction bases unmatched: 3. The germline CDR1 and CDR2 sequences are SNHLY and FYNNEI. The CDR3: CASAGTTNTGELFF. The CDR3 nucleotides read TGTGCCAGCGCCGGGACTACGAACACCGGGGAGCTGTTTTTT.

The chain links TRBV19 to TRBJ1-1; D remains unclear. This CDR3 has 15 residues. Per the germline V gene, CDR1 is LNHDA and CDR2 is SQIVND (reference sequence). The V end was cut by 2 bases, the J end by 5 bases, with 15 bases between. CDR3 amino acids: CASSIPRGATTEAFF. The CDR3 DNA sequence: TGTGCCAGTAGTATACCTCGGGGAGCCACGACTGAAGCTTTCTTT.

The chain carries TRBV7-2 and TRBJ2-7; 12 nucleotides line up with TRBD2. The V segment lost 0 bases and the J segment 4 bases; nucleotides outside the gene matches: 7. Looked up from germline, CDR1 is SGHTA and CDR2 is FQGNSA. The CDR3 has 17 amino acids. DNA for the CDR3: TGTGCCAGCAGCTTAGCCCCACCCCTAGCGGGAGGGTACGAGCAGTACTTC. Translating gives CASSLAPPLAGGYEQYF.

A single count supports this clone. Sequence at one end of the junction differs from germline and may be a read error. The chain employs TRBV5-1 and TRBJ2-7, with 7 bases lining up with TRBD1. The CDR3 totals 13 residues. Germline CDR1 and CDR2: SGHRS and YFSETQ. The CDR3 nucleotides read TGCGCCAGCAGCTTGGGACAGGGTGAGAGGCACGACTTC. Protein sequence: CASSLGQGERHDF.

The J gene is TRBJ1-1, the V gene TRBV18, with D possibly being TRBD1 (5 bases). The CDR3 contains 16 residues. V was pared by 5 bases and J by 0 bases, with 16 bases between. Germline values: CDR1 KGHSH, CDR2 LQKENI. CDR3 coding DNA: TGTGCCAGCTCATTCGGACACTTCAACCTGAACACTGAAGCTTTCTTT. Residues: CASSFGHFNLNTEAFF.

This chain links TRBV7-2 with TRBJ2-3; TRBD2 might be the D (5 bases). V was pared by 5 bases and J by 3 bases, with 15 bases between. CDR3 length: 15 residues. Germline values: CDR1 SGHTA, CDR2 FQGNSA. The CDR3 coding sequence is TGTGCCAGCAGCACCCAGCGGAGGCTGACAGATACGCAGTATTTT. This gives the protein CASSTQRRLTDTQYF.

The J gene is TRBJ1-2, the V gene TRBV3-1 (or the pseudogene TRBV3-2); D call uncertain. Trimming shortened V by 6 bases and J by 3 bases, and 11 bases separated the two germline ends. Germline loops: CDR1 LGHDT, CDR2 YNNKEL (reference sequence). The CDR3 runs to 13 residues. The CDR3 bases are TGTGCCAGCAGTGAGGGAACAGACTATGGCTACACCTTC. Protein product: CASSEGTDYGYTF.

The chain joins TRBV19 to TRBJ2-7; 9 nucleotides match TRBD2. The V and J ends lost 5 bases and 4 bases, in that order; junction bases with no gene match: 9. The CDR3 extends over 15 amino acids. Germline V lookup: CDR1 LNHDA, CDR2 SQIVND (reference sequence). CDR3 in amino acids: CASSAASGIGYEQYF. The DNA for the CDR3 is TGTGCCAGTAGTGCTGCTAGCGGGATTGGGTACGAGCAGTACTTC.

The rearrangement links TRBV6-2 or TRBV6-3 to TRBJ2-2, with a weak D call TRBD1 (6 bases). Germline CDR1 reads MNHEY; CDR2 reads SVGEGT. The CDR3 consists of 15 residues. The germline V and J ends were trimmed by 5 bases and 5 bases, with 15 bases remaining between them. The CDR3 sequence: CASSHGDRLTGELFF. CDR3 in DNA: TGTGCCAGCAGTCACGGAGACAGGCTAACCGGGGAGCTGTTTTTT.

This clone was observed once. The chain couples TRBV5-4 to TRBJ2-7, with TRBD2 identical over 8 bases. CDR3 length: 14 amino acids. Germline V gene data show CDR1 as SGHNT and CDR2 as YYREEE (reference sequence). V was clipped by 4 bases and J by 5 bases; unmatched bases: 8. In DNA form, the CDR3 reads TGTGCCAGCAGCCCGGGGGGGAGGAACAACGAGCAGTACTTC. It codes for CASSPGGRNNEQYF.